A single sample is the source of the 26 T cell receptor beta chains below, sequenced in a study of cytomegalovirus exposure and HLA in healthy donors (dated by TCRdb to the late 2010s). Libraries were constructed by the immunoSEQ multiplex PCR assay. The multiplex PCR relied on a mix of 60 forward primers for TCR Vbeta segments and 13 reverse primers for TCR Jbeta segments. In TCRdb, the immuneACCESS table is reduced to in-frame sequences with V and J assigned. These tables do not hold every clone; where another copy was compared, an unresolved V gene accounts for under half, and the others remain unexplained. The sample table contains 85,000 to 100,000 clones; only one count was recorded for about 85% of them. Approximately 3.7% of the sample goes to the ten largest clones. Sequenced sample: PBMCs. The origin of the receptors is a female donor in good health and CMV-seropositive.

This rearrangement joins TRBV5-1 to TRBJ2-7; D is possibly TRBD2 (5 bases). The CDR3 spans 14 residues. Germline V lookup: CDR1 SGHRS, CDR2 YFSETQ. Trimming removed 4 bases from V and 5 bases from J, with 16 bases in between. The CDR3 DNA reads as TGCGCCAGCAGCACCGGGTCCTTCGGGGACGAGCAGTACTTC. It translates to CASSTGSFGDEQYF.

The chain is built from TRBV11-2 and TRBJ1-2, with a weak D call TRBD1 (5 bases). V lost 5 bases and J lost 7, with 20 bases in between. This CDR3 is 15 amino acids long. The germline gives CDR1 SGHAT, CDR2 FQNNGV. Here the CDR3 DNA reads TGTGCCAGCAGCCAACGTGGGGCAGACCTTTGTGGCTACACCTTC. Encoded protein: CASSQRGADLCGYTF.

The V call is TRBV7-9, the J call TRBJ1-4, with D maybe TRBD1 (5 bases). CDR3 length equals 16 residues. V shed 3 bases and J shed 5 bases, with 16 bases lying between them. Per germline, CDR1 SEHNR and CDR2 FQNEAQ (reference sequence). DNA for the CDR3: TGTGCCAGCAGCTTGGCGGCGGGACGGATAAATGAAAAACTGTTTTTT. This gives the protein CASSLAAGRINEKLFF.

The gene calls are TRBV5-6 and TRBJ1-1; D unclear. Germline V lookup: CDR1 SGHDT, CDR2 YYEEEE. V was pared by 3 bases and J by 0 bases, with 9 bases between. CDR3 length: 14 amino acids. Here the CDR3 reads CASSWGEVNTEAFF. CDR3 bases: TGTGCCAGCAGCTGGGGAGAAGTGAACACTGAAGCTTTCTTT.

Comment on this clone: An end of the junction does not agree with germline; a read error may underlie this. The chain has TRBV7-2 and TRBJ2-7; TRBD2 aligns across 12 bases. CDR1 and CDR2 from the germline V gene are SGHTA and FQGNSA. This CDR3 has 11 amino acids. This CDR3 reads CASGGAGEQYF. Written as DNA, the CDR3 is TGCGCTAGCGGGGGGGCGGGGGAGCAGTACTTC. Full variable domain (rest looked up from reference TRBV7-2 and TRBJ2-7): GAGVSQSPSNKVTEKGKDVELRCDPISGHTALYWYRQSLGQGLEFLIYFQGNSAPDKSGLPSDRFSAERTGGSVSTLTIQRTQQEDSAVYLCASGGAGEQYFGPGTRLTVT.

In this sample, this clone turned up once. The gene calls are TRBV10-1 and TRBJ1-1; D is possibly TRBD1 (6 bases). The germline V gene has CDR1 WNHNN and CDR2 SYGVQD (reference sequence). V gave up 5 bases and J gave up 1 base, with 14 bases separating them. CDR3 length: 15 amino acids. The CDR3 loop reads CASSPAGVWNTEAFF. In DNA form, the CDR3 reads TGCGCCAGCAGTCCGGCAGGGGTTTGGAACACTGAAGCTTTCTTT.

This chain uses TRBV15 with TRBJ1-1; no firm D call. Germline values: CDR1 LNHNV, CDR2 YYDKDF (reference sequence). The V and J ends lost 5 bases and 0 bases respectively, with 7 bases between them. The CDR3 runs 13 residues. The CDR3 DNA is TGTGCCACCAGCCCCGGAGTGAACACTGAAGCTTTCTTT. Amino acid sequence: CATSPGVNTEAFF. The full variable domain, completed using reference TRBV15 and TRBJ1-1, is DAMVIQNPRYQVTQFGKPVTLSCSQTLNHNVMYWYQQKSSQAPKLLFHYYDKDFNNEADTPDNFQSRRPNTSFCFLDIRSPGLGDTAMYLCATSPGVNTEAFFGQGTRLTVV.

V and J are TRBV18 and TRBJ1-5, with D tentatively TRBD1 (5 bases). The CDR3 is made up of 14 amino acids. The germline gives CDR1 KGHSH, CDR2 LQKENI. Trimming removed 3 bases at V and 3 bases at J, with 9 bases between. The CDR3 loop is CASSPAGVNQPQHF. CDR3 in DNA: TGTGCCAGCTCACCTGCGGGGGTCAATCAGCCCCAGCATTTT.

The J gene is TRBJ2-1, the V gene TRBV5-4; 10 bases agree with TRBD2. From germline, CDR1 is SGHNT and CDR2 YYREEE (reference sequence). CDR3 size: 13 residues. V was pared by 5 bases and J by 8 bases, with 4 bases of the junction left unmatched. This CDR3 reads CASRIAGGYEQFF. The CDR3 DNA is TGTGCCAGCAGGATAGCGGGGGGCTATGAGCAGTTCTTC.

The chain couples TRBV18 to TRBJ2-7; 9 bases are shared with TRBD1. CDR3 length equals 14 residues. From germline, CDR1 is KGHSH and CDR2 LQKENI. V lost 4 bases and J lost 2; bases outside the gene matches: 3. Here the CDR3 reads CASSRDRATYEQYF. CDR3 sequence (DNA): TGTGCCAGCTCACGGGACAGGGCAACCTACGAGCAGTACTTC.

V gene TRBV29-1 combines with J gene TRBJ1-1; 9 bases match TRBD1. Germline-derived CDR1 and CDR2 are SQVTM and ANQGSEA. CDR3 size: 14 residues. V was pared by 8 bases and J by 3 bases, with 10 bases of the junction left unmatched. The chain's CDR3 is CSTAQGAGDTEAFF. The DNA for the CDR3 is TGCAGCACTGCACAGGGGGCGGGGGACACTGAAGCTTTCTTT.

This chain links TRBV19 with TRBJ1-2; 10 bases are a match to TRBD1. V shed 4 bases, J shed 6 bases, and the junction held 2 bases outside the gene matches. CDR1 is LNHDA, CDR2 SQIVND, per germline (reference sequence). This CDR3 has 13 residues. CDR3 sequence (DNA): TGTGCCAGTAGTAGACAGGGGGCTGATGGCTACACCTTC. Encoded protein: CASSRQGADGYTF.

The V gene is TRBV14, the J gene TRBJ1-1, with a weak D call TRBD1 (5 bases). Trimming removed 1 base at V and 1 base at J, with 10 bases between. Germline lookup yields CDR1 SGHDN and CDR2 FVKESK. CDR3 length equals 15 residues. CDR3: CASSQGQHPNTEAFF. CDR3 nucleotide sequence: TGTGCCAGCAGCCAAGGACAGCACCCGAACACTGAAGCTTTCTTT.

The chain has TRBV19 and TRBJ1-4, with D possibly matching TRBD1 (5 bases). V was shortened by 3 bases and J by 7 bases, with 18 bases between the two germline ends. The CDR3 is 16 amino acids. The V gene's germline CDR1 is LNHDA and CDR2 SQIVND (reference sequence). The DNA for the CDR3 is TGTGCCAGTAGTATCCCTAGATGGGGGGTTGGTGAAAAACTGTTTTTT. It specifies CASSIPRWGVGEKLFF.

The chain uses TRBV19 and TRBJ1-2; 7 bases fit TRBD1. V lost 3 bases, J lost 4 bases, and 5 bases stayed unmatched. The CDR3 extends over 14 amino acids. CDR1 LNHDA and CDR2 SQIVND come from the germline V gene (reference sequence). For the CDR3, the DNA is TGTGCCAGTAGTATCCGCGGACAGGCCTATGGCTACACCTTC. Its protein product is CASSIRGQAYGYTF.

J is TRBJ2-7 and V is TRBV29-1; the D gene is possibly TRBD1 (5 bases). This CDR3 is 12 amino acids long. CDR1 is SQVTM and CDR2 is ANQGSEA in the germline V gene. Deletions cut 7 bases from V and 5 bases from J, with 15 bases between. CDR3 amino acids: CSGGVTRDEQYF. CDR3 DNA sequence: TGCAGCGGGGGCGTTACACGGGACGAGCAGTACTTC.

The J gene is TRBJ2-7, the V gene TRBV23-1, with 9 bases aligning to TRBD1. TRBV23-1 is reported as an ORF; its role is uncertain. There are 14 residues in the CDR3. The J segment lost 7 bases and the V segment lost 1 base, leaving 5 bases of the junction unmatched. The DNA for the CDR3 is TGCGCCAGCAGTCAATATGGACAGGGGTTGGAGCAGTACTTC. Its protein is CASSQYGQGLEQYF.

The chain recombines TRBV7-9 with TRBJ2-7; a weak D match, TRBD1 (6 bases). V was cut by 5 bases and J by 2 bases, with 22 bases left in between. The V gene's germline CDR1 is SEHNR and CDR2 FQNEAQ (reference sequence). The CDR3 totals 17 residues. The CDR3 sequence is CASSLRYGTPEPYEQYF. Written as DNA, the CDR3 is TGTGCCAGCAGCCTAAGATACGGGACACCAGAACCCTACGAGCAGTACTTC.

The genes are TRBV6-5 and TRBJ1-6; 8 positions match TRBD1. Germline lookup yields CDR1 MNHEY and CDR2 SVGAGI. The V gene end was trimmed by 10 bases and the J gene end by 6 bases; junction bases not matched to a gene: 5. The CDR3 is 13 residues long. CDR3 amino acids: CATQDRVNSPLHF. The CDR3, as DNA: TGTGCCACCCAGGACAGGGTTAATTCACCCCTCCACTTT.

In its sample, this clone was seen once. The J gene is TRBJ2-2, the V gene TRBV28; TRBD1 agrees at 8 bases. Germline V lookup: CDR1 MDHEN, CDR2 SYDVKM. J was trimmed by 7 bases and V by 6 bases; bases with no gene match: 13. The CDR3 runs to 16 residues. CDR3 nucleotide sequence: TGTGCCAGCAGCCCCCTCGACAGGGGCGCGGTCGGGGAGCTGTTTTTT. Its translation is CASSPLDRGAVGELFF.

The CDR3 DNA is TGTGCCAGCAGCCCGTCGGGACAGTTGAACACTGAAGCTTTCTTT. Residues: CASSPSGQLNTEAFF. This chain joins TRBV4-2 and TRBJ1-1, with 7 bases lining up with TRBD1. The CDR3 spans 15 residues. Trimming took 4 bases from V and 0 from J; bases not matched to a gene: 5. Germline CDR1 reads LGHNA; CDR2 reads YNFKEQ.

The rearrangement links TRBV2 to TRBJ1-4; D perhaps matches TRBD1 (6 bases). The length of the CDR3 is 15 residues. V lost 7 bases, J lost 7 bases, and 19 bases lay in between. CDR1 and CDR2 from the germline V gene are SNHLY and FYNNEI. Written as DNA, the CDR3 is TGTGCCAGCACTCTCTACAGGGCGGTCAGTGAAAAACTGTTTTTT. It yields the protein CASTLYRAVSEKLFF.

This chain uses TRBV28 with TRBJ2-7; 8 nucleotides agree with TRBD2. This CDR3 region has 14 residues. V was pared by 5 bases and J by 6 bases, with 9 bases of the junction left unmatched. Germline CDR1 MDHEN, CDR2 SYDVKM. In DNA, the CDR3 is TGTGCCAGCAGTCCCCGGGGGGGAGGATCCGAGCAGTACTTC. The encoded protein is CASSPRGGGSEQYF.

The chain recombines TRBV29-1 with TRBJ1-1; possible D gene TRBD1, 5 bases. The CDR3 runs to 14 residues. The V and J ends lost 7 bases and 0 bases respectively, with 15 bases between them. The V gene's germline CDR1 is SQVTM and CDR2 ANQGSEA. The CDR3 DNA is TGCAGCGGTTCCCTCGGGGGAGTGAACACTGAAGCTTTCTTT. It is translated as CSGSLGGVNTEAFF.

This chain uses TRBV5-1 with TRBJ2-7; 8 bases agree with TRBD1. CDR3 length: 14 residues. Losses at the gene ends were 0 bases for V and 4 bases for J; bases not matched to a gene: 3. Germline CDR1 reads SGHRS; CDR2 reads YFSETQ. CDR3 amino acids: CASSLGQGAYEQYF. The DNA for the CDR3 is TGCGCCAGCAGCTTGGGCCAGGGGGCTTACGAGCAGTACTTC.

The chain carries TRBV5-1 and TRBJ2-7; 9 bases are shared with TRBD1. The CDR3 is 14 residues long. Per germline, CDR1 SGHRS and CDR2 YFSETQ. Unmatched junction bases numbered 7, after V lost 2 bases and J lost 7 bases. DNA of the CDR3: TGCGCCAGCAGCTTCCCGGGACAGGGAGTGGAGCAGTACTTC. Encoded protein: CASSFPGQGVEQYF.